This passage covers 14 T cell receptor beta chains from one sample sequenced in a study of blood T cell repertoires in COVID-19. Sequencing was performed with immunoSEQ multiplex PCR; in TCRdb, only in-frame clones are kept and a portion is missing. The repertoire holds 150,000 to 200,000 clones, 70% to 90% seen once, with over 4.5% in the top ten. The specimen was peripheral blood. Receptor source: a human donor in a cohort sampled during active COVID-19.

The rearrangement links TRBV11-3 to TRBJ2-7; D is undetermined. V was cut by 2 bases and J by 4 bases, with 9 bases left in between. The CDR3 spans 13 residues. CDR1 SGHNT and CDR2 YENEEA come from the germline V gene. The CDR3 loop is CASSLRWSYEQYF. CDR3 in DNA: TGTGCCAGCAGCTTACGTTGGAGTTACGAGCAGTACTTC.

This chain joins TRBV28 and TRBJ1-3; D not certain. The germline CDR1 and CDR2 sequences are MDHEN and SYDVKM. V lost 1 base and J lost 0, with 16 bases in between. This CDR3 has 18 residues. CDR3 amino acids: CASSLYLLAGPSGNTIYF. The CDR3 DNA reads as TGTGCCAGCAGTTTATACCTCCTCGCAGGTCCCTCTGGAAACACCATATATTTT.

The chain combines TRBV5-1 with TRBJ2-1, with 9 bases identical to TRBD2. Germline trimming cut 1 base from V and 9 bases from J; bases unmatched to any gene: 11. The CDR3 covers 16 residues. The V gene's germline CDR1 is SGHRS and CDR2 YFSETQ. The CDR3 is CASSLRPSSGTVEQFF. The CDR3 region has the DNA TGCGCCAGCAGCTTGCGCCCTTCTAGCGGGACGGTTGAGCAGTTCTTC.

The gene calls are TRBV27 and TRBJ1-1, with D possibly matching TRBD1 (6 bases). This CDR3 has 16 residues. V was pared by 3 bases and J by 4 bases, with 18 bases between. Germline CDR1 MNHEY, CDR2 SMNVEV (reference sequence). The CDR3, as DNA: TGTGCCAGCAGTTTTTACCCAGGGGTTCCGGGCACTGAAGCTTTCTTT. Translating gives CASSFYPGVPGTEAFF.

CDR3 protein: CASRRLAGGRGTDTQYF. The CDR3 DNA sequence: TGTGCCAGCAGGCGACTAGCGGGGGGGAGGGGCACAGATACGCAGTATTTT. The chain employs TRBV28 and TRBJ2-3; 14 bases map to TRBD2. The length of the CDR3 is 17 residues. CDR1 is MDHEN and CDR2 is SYDVKM in the germline V gene. V gave up 6 bases and J gave up 1 base; unmatched junction bases: 6.

This sequence joins TRBV5-4 and TRBJ1-2; no clear D. This CDR3 contains 13 residues. Trimming removed 5 bases from V and 7 bases from J, with 15 bases in between. CDR1 is SGHNT, CDR2 YYREEE, per germline (reference sequence). The chain's CDR3 is CASRVRGRVGYTF. Written as DNA, the CDR3 is TGTGCCAGCAGAGTCCGGGGTAGGGTTGGCTACACCTTC.

This clone was detected ten times or more. V is TRBV6-1 and J is TRBJ2-7, with 12 positions matching TRBD2. The CDR3 is 15 residues long. Looked up from germline, CDR1 is MNHNS and CDR2 is SASEGT. The ends lost 0 bases at V and 4 bases at J; junction bases unmatched: 1. In nucleotides, the CDR3 is TGTGCCAGCAGTGAAGCGACTAGCGGGAGTTACGAGCAGTACTTC. This codes for CASSEATSGSYEQYF.

This chain connects TRBV28 to TRBJ1-5; tentatively, D is TRBD1 (6 bases). This CDR3 has 15 amino acids. The germline V gene encodes CDR1 MDHEN and CDR2 SYDVKM. Trimming pared 4 bases from V and 1 base from J, leaving 11 bases between. CDR3: CASSSTGMSNQPQHF. The CDR3 DNA reads TGTGCCAGCAGTTCTACAGGGATGAGCAATCAGCCCCAGCATTTT.

The V call is TRBV12-3 or TRBV12-4, the J call TRBJ2-7; 8 positions agree with TRBD1. This CDR3 is 13 amino acids long. The V gene end was trimmed by 2 bases and the J gene end by 6 bases; junction bases not matched to a gene: 3. In DNA form, the CDR3 reads TGTGCCAGCAGTTTAACCAGGGGGCTCGAGCAGTACTTC. Its translation is CASSLTRGLEQYF.

This sequence joins TRBV28 and TRBJ1-1, with D possibly TRBD1 on 6 matching bases. This CDR3 region has 17 residues. Germline V gene lookup returns CDR1 MDHEN and CDR2 SYDVKM. V lost 5 bases to trimming and J lost 0 bases, with 19 bases between them. The CDR3 sequence: CASSLPQGVGMNTEAFF. CDR3 in DNA: TGTGCCAGCAGTCTTCCACAGGGAGTAGGTATGAACACTGAAGCTTTCTTT.

This clone was seen only once. The genes are TRBV28 and TRBJ2-6; D gene ambiguous. V was trimmed by 6 bases and J by 0 bases, leaving 12 bases between them. Per germline, CDR1 MDHEN and CDR2 SYDVKM. The CDR3 has 16 residues. Here the CDR3 reads CASSLPFLSGANVLTF. The CDR3 nucleotides are TGTGCCAGCAGCCTCCCTTTCCTCTCTGGGGCCAACGTCCTGACTTTC.

The chain couples TRBV5-4 to TRBJ2-5; 9 bases are shared with TRBD1. This CDR3 comprises 15 residues. The germline V gene encodes CDR1 SGHNT and CDR2 YYREEE (reference sequence). V shed 4 bases and J 5 bases; nucleotides not matched to a gene: 9. The CDR3 nucleotides read TGTGCCAGCAGCCTGGGACAGGGAAGGCCCGAGACCCAGTACTTC. Protein: CASSLGQGRPETQYF.

This clone has a handful of counts. The chain has TRBV4-3 and TRBJ2-1; 9 bases align to TRBD2. CDR1 is LGHNA, CDR2 YSLEER, per germline. After removal of 0 bases from V and 9 bases from J, the junction contained 15 bases not matched to a gene. CDR3 length: 18 amino acids. The CDR3 DNA reads TGCGCCAGCAGCCAAGAGGGAAGCAGCGGGGGGTTGTTTTCTGAGCAGTTCTTC. This gives the protein CASSQEGSSGGLFSEQFF.

The genes are TRBV30 and TRBJ1-2, with TRBD1 matching over 9 bases. V lost 8 bases and J lost 1; bases outside the gene matches: 5. This CDR3 has 13 amino acids. Germline V gives CDR1 GTSNPN, CDR2 SVGIG (reference sequence). The CDR3 sequence: CARTGVGNYGYTF. The CDR3 DNA reads as TGTGCCCGGACAGGGGTCGGTAACTATGGCTACACCTTC. The entire variable domain, with the rest obtained from reference TRBV30 and TRBJ1-2, is as follows: SQTIHQWPATLVQPVGSPLSLECTVEGTSNPNLYWYRQAAGRGLQLLFYSVGIGQISSEVPQNLSASRPQDRQFILSSKKLLLSDSGFYLCARTGVGNYGYTFGSGTRLTVV.